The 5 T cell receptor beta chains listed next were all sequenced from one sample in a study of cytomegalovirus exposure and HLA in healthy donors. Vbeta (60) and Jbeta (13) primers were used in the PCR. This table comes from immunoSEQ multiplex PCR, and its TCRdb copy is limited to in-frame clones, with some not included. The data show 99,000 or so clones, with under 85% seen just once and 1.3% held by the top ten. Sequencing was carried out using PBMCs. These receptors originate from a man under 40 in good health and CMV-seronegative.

CDR3 DNA: TGTGCCAGCAGCTTAGGCACTAGCGGGGGCGCCTCCTACAATGAGCAGTTCTTC. Protein sequence: CASSLGTSGGASYNEQFF. The J gene is TRBJ2-1, the V gene TRBV7-6, with 11 nucleotides matching TRBD2. The CDR3 is 18 residues long. Germline V gene sequence: CDR1 SGHVS, CDR2 FNYEAQ. The junction had 5 bases not matched to a gene; V was cut back by 1 base and J by 0 bases.

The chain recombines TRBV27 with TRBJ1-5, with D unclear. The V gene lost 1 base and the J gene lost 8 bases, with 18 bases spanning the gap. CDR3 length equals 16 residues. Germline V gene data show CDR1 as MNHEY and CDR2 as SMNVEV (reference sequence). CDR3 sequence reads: CASSLLSETGSEPQHF. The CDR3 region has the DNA TGTGCCAGCAGTTTATTGTCGGAGACGGGGTCGGAGCCCCAGCATTTT.

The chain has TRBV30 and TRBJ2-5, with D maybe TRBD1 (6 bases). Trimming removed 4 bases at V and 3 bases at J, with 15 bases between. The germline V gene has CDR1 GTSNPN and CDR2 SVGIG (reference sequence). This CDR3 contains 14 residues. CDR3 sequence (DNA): TGTGCCTGGATAACAGGGCGTGGGGAAGAGACCCAGTACTTC. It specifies CAWITGRGEETQYF.

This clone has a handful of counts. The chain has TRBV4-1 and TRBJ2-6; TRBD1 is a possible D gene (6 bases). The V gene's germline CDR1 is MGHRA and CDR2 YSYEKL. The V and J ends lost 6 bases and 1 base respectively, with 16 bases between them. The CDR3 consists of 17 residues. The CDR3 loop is CASSGQPLFSGANVLTF. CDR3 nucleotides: TGCGCCAGCAGTGGACAGCCGCTTTTTTCTGGGGCCAACGTCCTGACTTTC.

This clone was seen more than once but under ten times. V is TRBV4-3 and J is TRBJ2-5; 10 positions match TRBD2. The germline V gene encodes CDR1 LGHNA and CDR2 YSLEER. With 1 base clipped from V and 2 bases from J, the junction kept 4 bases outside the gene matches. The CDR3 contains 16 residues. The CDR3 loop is CASSQGVAGGQETQYF. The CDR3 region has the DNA TGCGCCAGCAGCCAAGGGGTAGCGGGGGGTCAAGAGACCCAGTACTTC.